The clone carrying this TCR beta chain is deemed large. The data were obtained in a study of OX40 agonist ivuxolimab in advanced cancers. Across the whole study: Patients were infused with ivuxolimab every 2 weeks at 0.01 to 10 mg/kg.

Data came from immunoSEQ multiplex PCR; TCRdb stores just in-frame clones and leaves some out. The sample holds about 17,000 clones, less than 75% seen once. The CDR3 totals 14 residues. The V gene's germline CDR1 is LNHDA and CDR2 SQIVND (reference sequence). The V segment lost 4 bases and the J segment 8 bases; nucleotides outside the gene matches: 6. This chain connects TRBV19 to TRBJ1-3; 9 positions agree with TRBD1. This specimen was CD4+ or CD8+ T cells sorted from blood, taken in a trial of the OX40 agonist ivuxolimab. This clonotype was obtained from an adult with an advanced solid tumor such as melanoma, head and neck, liver or kidney cancer. The CDR3 bases are TGTGCCAGTAGTAAGGGACAGGGCAGGGACACCATATATTTT. As protein: CASSKGQGRDTIYF.